This T cell receptor beta chain was obtained from a study of post-analysis software for immune sequencing data. Notes on this clonotype: Antigen: not known.

Each TCR beta cDNA library carried unique molecular identifiers. Some 500,000 cDNA molecules came from roughly 1 to 10 million T cells. From the PCR reads, TCRdb called clonotypes with MiXCR, one entry per CDR3 protein. The data hold about 820,000 distinct CDR3 sequences, with roughly 58% observed a single time. CDR1 is SGHTA, CDR2 FQGNSA, per germline. This CDR3 contains 14 residues. V gave up 8 bases and J gave up 2 bases; unmatched junction bases: 4. Study-wide results and limits: Controls' normalized Chao1 diversity significantly exceeded that of multiple sclerosis patients. Five or six TRBV segments were significantly more frequent in patients than in controls. TRBV5-6, TRBV5-1 and TRBV20-1 were among these segments. Strong co-clustering by F measure was seen for same-batch samples.

The sequenced sample was blood. The chain has TRBV7-2 and TRBJ1-5; 9 bases match TRBD1. This TCR was sampled from a girl between 10 and 17 years old with multiple sclerosis. The CDR3 region is CASGDRAGNQPQHF. The CDR3 DNA follows: TGTGCCAGCGGGGACAGGGCTGGCAATCAGCCCCAGCATTTT.